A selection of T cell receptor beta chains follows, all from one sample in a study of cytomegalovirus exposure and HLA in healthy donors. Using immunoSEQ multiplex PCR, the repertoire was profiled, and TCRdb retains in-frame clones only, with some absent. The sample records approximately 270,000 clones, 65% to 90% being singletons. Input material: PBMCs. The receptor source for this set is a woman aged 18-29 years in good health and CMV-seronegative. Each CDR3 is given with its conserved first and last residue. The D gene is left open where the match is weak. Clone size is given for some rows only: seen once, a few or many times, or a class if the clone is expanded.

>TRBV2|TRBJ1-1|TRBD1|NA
TGTGCCAGCAGTGTACAGGGGGCAGGCGGAGCTTTCTTT
CASSVQGAGGAFF
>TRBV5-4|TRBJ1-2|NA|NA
TGTGCCAGCAGCTTGGTTCCCGAGGCCTATGGCTACACCTTC
CASSLVPEAYGYTF
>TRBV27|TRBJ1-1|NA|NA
TGTGCCAGCAGTCTGGGAGGGGGGGACACTGAAGCTTTCTTT
CASSLGGGDTEAFF
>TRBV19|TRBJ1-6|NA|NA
TGTGCCAGTAGTGGCGGGGGCTTAGGTAATTCACCCCTCCACTTT
CASSGGGLGNSPLHF
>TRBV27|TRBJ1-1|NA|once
TGTGCCAGCAGATTTTCCTCGAACACTGAAGCTTTCTTT
CASRFSSNTEAFF
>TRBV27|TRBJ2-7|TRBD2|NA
TGTGCCAGCAGTTCCCGGGGGACTAGCGCGATAACCTACGAGCAGTACTTC
CASSSRGTSAITYEQYF
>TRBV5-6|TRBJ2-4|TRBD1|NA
TGTGCCAGCAGCTTGGGGACAGGACTAGCCAAAAACATTCAGTACTTC
CASSLGTGLAKNIQYF
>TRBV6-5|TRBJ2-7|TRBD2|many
TGTGCCAGCAGTTACTCGAGAGCGGGAGGTCACGAGCAGTACTTC
CASSYSRAGGHEQYF
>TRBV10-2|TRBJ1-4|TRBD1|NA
TGCGCCAGCAGGAGGACAGGATATTACGAGGAAAAACTGTTTTTT
CASRRTGYYEEKLFF
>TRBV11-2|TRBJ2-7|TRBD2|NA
TGTGCCAGCAGCCCCGGATTTAATACGGGAGGCAACGAGCAGTACTTC
CASSPGFNTGGNEQYF
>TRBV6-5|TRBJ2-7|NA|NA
TGTGCCAGCAGTTACGATGCATTCAGCTCCTACGAGCAGTACTTC
CASSYDAFSSYEQYF
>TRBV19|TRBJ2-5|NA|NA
TGTGCCAGTAGTTCCTCAGGGATGGGGGAGACCCAGTACTTC
CASSSSGMGETQYF
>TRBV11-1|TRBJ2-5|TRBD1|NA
TGTGCCAGCAGCTCGGACAGGGGTACAGAGACCCAGTACTTC
CASSSDRGTETQYF